These 28 T cell receptor beta chains were sequenced from one sample in a study of early T cells in non-severe SARS-CoV-2 infection. TCRdb analysed the 5' RACE reads with MiXCR anew, one entry per CDR3 protein. The sample shows about 56,000 distinct CDR3 sequences, under 12% of them seen only once. The source material was whole blood. Receptors were obtained from an adult who was a healthcare worker with PCR-confirmed SARS-CoV-2 infection or an uninfected control (not recorded which).

Note on this clonotype: The junction does not match germline at one end; this may be a read error. The V and J genes are TRBV9 and TRBJ2-7; D gene ambiguous. Germline CDR1 is SGDLS and CDR2 is YYNGEE. CDR3 length equals 16 residues. The CDR3 spells CASSVEPSLSSYEQYF. The CDR3 nucleotides read TGCGCCAGCAGCGTAGAGCCGTCTCTAAGCTCCTACGAGCAGTACTTC.

The J gene is TRBJ1-1, the V gene TRBV6-2 or TRBV6-3; possibly TRBD1 for D (5 bases). The CDR3 contains 13 residues. Germline-derived CDR1 and CDR2 are MNHEY and SVGEGT. Trimming removed 8 bases at V and 0 bases at J, with 10 bases between. CDR3 region: CASSGTVNTEAFF. CDR3 bases: TGTGCCAGCTCCGGGACGGTGAACACTGAAGCTTTCTTT.

The rearrangement links TRBV7-8 to TRBJ2-1; D gene unclear. From germline, CDR1 is SGHVS and CDR2 FQNEAQ. The CDR3 runs 16 residues. The V end was cut by 5 bases, the J end by 0 bases, with 14 bases between. The CDR3 loop reads CASSLTLSLSYNEQFF. CDR3 nucleotide sequence: TGTGCCAGCAGCCTTACTCTATCCCTCTCCTACAATGAGCAGTTCTTC.

This clonotype was counted at least ten times. An end of the junction does not agree with germline; a read error may underlie this. This CDR3 reads CASRPTLVREQFF. The CDR3 DNA is TGTGCTAGCAGACCGACTCTTGTAAGGGAGCAGTTCTTC. J is TRBJ2-1 and V is TRBV7-7, with unresolved D. The CDR3 runs to 13 residues. The germline V gene has CDR1 SSHAT and CDR2 FNYEAQ (reference sequence).

In its sample, this clonotype was seen many times. V gene TRBV6-4 combines with J gene TRBJ1-2; D unresolved. Germline-derived CDR1 and CDR2 are MRHNA and SNTAGT. V lost 6 bases, J lost 8 bases, and 13 bases lay in between. This CDR3 has 12 residues. The CDR3 protein is CASRNSFGGYTF. The CDR3 DNA sequence: TGTGCCAGCAGAAACAGTTTCGGGGGCTACACCTTC.

The chain is built from TRBV6-6 and TRBJ2-1; D unresolved. The CDR3 is made up of 13 amino acids. Trimming took 0 bases from V and 7 from J, leaving 7 bases between them. Germline V CDR1 and CDR2: MNHNY, SVGAGI (reference sequence). CDR3 sequence: CASSYSGLNEQFF. In DNA form, the CDR3 reads TGTGCCAGCAGTTACTCAGGGTTGAATGAGCAGTTCTTC.

This chain joins TRBV5-4 and TRBJ2-1, with TRBD2 matching over 9 bases. From germline, CDR1 is SGHNT and CDR2 YYREEE (reference sequence). V shed 4 bases and J 2 bases; nucleotides not matched to a gene: 10. This CDR3 has 17 amino acids. The CDR3 region has the DNA TGTGCCAGCAGCCAGGGGGGCGGGAGGGCCACCTACAATGAGCAGTTCTTC. It specifies CASSQGGGRATYNEQFF.

The table lists this clonotype with many counts. The gene calls are TRBV7-8 and TRBJ2-2, with 8 bases fitting TRBD2. The germline gives CDR1 SGHVS, CDR2 FQNEAQ. The junction had 5 bases not matched to a gene; V was cut back by 1 base and J by 1 base. The CDR3 contains 17 residues. In nucleotides, the CDR3 is TGTGCCAGCAGCTTAGACGCCAGCGGGAGGAACACCGGGGAGCTGTTTTTT. Amino acid sequence: CASSLDASGRNTGELFF.

This clonotype turned up a few times. The chain recombines TRBV14 with TRBJ2-1; D not resolved. Trimming took off 4 bases at V and 10 bases at J, with 11 bases between the two ends. Germline CDR1 SGHDN, CDR2 FVKESK. The CDR3 totals 12 residues. In DNA form, the CDR3 reads TGTGCCAGCAGCCGTTATTTAGTGGAGCAGTTCTTC. Encoded protein: CASSRYLVEQFF.

This clonotype occurred many times. The genes are TRBV20-1 and TRBJ2-5; no definite D call. Trimming removed 6 bases from V and 0 bases from J, with 14 bases in between. Germline V lookup: CDR1 DFQATT, CDR2 SNEGSKA (reference sequence). The length of the CDR3 is 14 residues. In nucleotides, the CDR3 is TGCAGTGCCACACTCTCAAACTACCAAGAGACCCAGTACTTC. Amino acid sequence: CSATLSNYQETQYF.

The rearrangement joins TRBV19 to TRBJ2-3; a possible D gene is TRBD2 (6 bases). The CDR3 has 17 residues. Germline V lookup: CDR1 LNHDA, CDR2 SQIVND (reference sequence). The V gene lost 6 bases and the J gene lost 1 base, with 20 bases spanning the gap. The CDR3 DNA sequence: TGTGCCAGTAGCACCGGGACTCCCCTTCGAGGCACAGATACGCAGTATTTT. It encodes CASSTGTPLRGTDTQYF. The full variable domain, completed using reference TRBV19 and TRBJ2-3, is DGGITQSPKYLFRKEGQNVTLSCEQNLNHDAMYWYRQDPGQGLRLIYYSQIVNDFQKGDIAEGYSVSREKKESFPLTVTSAQKNPTAFYLCASSTGTPLRGTDTQYFGPGTRLTVL.

This clonotype was seen repeatedly, ten times or more. The genes are TRBV6-2 or TRBV6-3 and TRBJ1-2; no reliable D call. Germline CDR1 reads MNHEY; CDR2 reads SVGEGT. The V and J ends lost 6 bases and 0 bases respectively, with 17 bases between them. The CDR3 covers 16 residues. CDR3 amino acids: CASSPIVGLANYGYTF. The CDR3 DNA reads as TGTGCCAGCAGCCCCATCGTCGGACTAGCTAACTATGGCTACACCTTC.

This chain links TRBV5-1 with TRBJ2-2; D tentatively reads TRBD1 or TRBD2 (5 bases each). Trimming pared 0 bases from V and 4 bases from J, leaving 16 bases between. CDR3 length equals 17 residues. CDR1 is SGHRS and CDR2 is YFSETQ in the germline V gene. The CDR3 spells CASSLEGGTTITGELFF. In nucleotides, the CDR3 is TGCGCCAGCAGCTTGGAGGGTGGGACGACTATCACCGGGGAGCTGTTTTTT.

Many counts were recorded for this clonotype. The CDR3 reads CASSGTSGSYTQYF. The DNA of the CDR3 is TGTGCCAGCAGTGGGACTAGCGGGAGTTATACGCAGTATTTT. This chain links TRBV12-3 or TRBV12-4 with TRBJ2-3; 14 bases agree with TRBD2. The CDR3 sequence is 14 residues long. The trim removed 5 bases at V and 7 bases at J, leaving 2 bases unmatched.

This clonotype came up many times. The chain uses TRBV11-2 and TRBJ2-7; D call uncertain. V was shortened by 1 base and J by 6 bases, with 4 bases between the two germline ends. CDR3 length: 11 residues. The germline V gene encodes CDR1 SGHAT and CDR2 FQNNGV. The CDR3 region is CASSLVSEQYF. The CDR3 DNA sequence: TGTGCCAGCAGCTTAGTCTCCGAGCAGTACTTC.

The chain carries TRBV5-1 and TRBJ2-5; 8 bases agree with TRBD1. Germline values: CDR1 SGHRS, CDR2 YFSETQ. This CDR3 contains 13 residues. Unmatched junction bases numbered 2, after V lost 4 bases and J lost 3 bases. The CDR3 region has the DNA TGCGCCAGCAGCCCGGGACAGGAAGAGACCCAGTACTTC. Protein: CASSPGQEETQYF.

The chain is built from TRBV29-1 and TRBJ2-7, with 8 bases fitting TRBD1. With V trimmed by 1 base and J by 4 bases, 3 bases remained unmatched. Germline CDR1 and CDR2: SQVTM and ANQGSEA. This CDR3 contains 13 residues. The CDR3 region is CSVEGQGAYEQYF. Written as DNA, the CDR3 is TGCAGCGTTGAAGGGCAGGGGGCATACGAGCAGTACTTC.

This clonotype has a handful of counts. J is TRBJ1-2 and V is TRBV10-3; TRBD1 is a possible D gene (5 bases). V was clipped by 2 bases and J by 5 bases, with 9 bases between them. Germline V gene data show CDR1 as ENHRY and CDR2 as SYGVKD. The CDR3 length is 13 residues. The CDR3 sequence is CAISEDSRYGYTF. The CDR3 coding sequence is TGTGCCATCAGTGAGGACAGCCGATATGGCTACACCTTC.

This clonotype was seen at least ten times. The chain has TRBV7-3 and TRBJ2-1, with TRBD2 as a possible D gene (6 bases). The CDR3 runs to 15 residues. V was trimmed by 5 bases and J by 0 bases, leaving 11 bases between them. Germline lookup yields CDR1 SGHTA and CDR2 FQGTGA. The CDR3 sequence is CASSKRVDSYNEQFF. DNA for the CDR3: TGTGCCAGCAGCAAGCGGGTGGACTCCTACAATGAGCAGTTCTTC.

This clonotype was seen repeatedly, ten times or more. V usage is TRBV27 and J usage is TRBJ1-6; D unresolved. This CDR3 spans 15 amino acids. Trimming removed 6 bases from V and 3 bases from J, with 12 bases in between. Germline V gene lookup returns CDR1 MNHEY and CDR2 SMNVEV (reference sequence). This chain's CDR3 is CASSPDNLYNSPLHF. The CDR3 nucleotides are TGTGCCAGCAGCCCTGACAACCTCTATAATTCACCCCTCCACTTT.

This clonotype has at least ten counts. The chain couples TRBV6-6 to TRBJ2-1; D is perhaps TRBD1 (5 bases). CDR3 length: 14 residues. V lost 10 bases, J lost 2 bases, and 15 bases lay in between. The germline V gene has CDR1 MNHNY and CDR2 SVGAGI (reference sequence). CDR3 sequence: CATLRVATYNEQFF. The DNA of the CDR3 is TGTGCCACACTCAGGGTAGCCACCTACAATGAGCAGTTCTTC.

This clonotype was picked up many times. The V and J genes are TRBV28 and TRBJ2-7; 14 nucleotides align to TRBD2. Per germline, CDR1 MDHEN and CDR2 SYDVKM. The CDR3 runs to 15 residues. V was clipped by 7 bases and J by 2 bases; unmatched bases: 4. CDR3 sequence (DNA): TGTGCCAGCACCCCGACTAGCGGGAGGGCCTACGAGCAGTACTTC. The encoded protein is CASTPTSGRAYEQYF.

There are a few counts of this clonotype. The genes are TRBV24-1 and TRBJ2-5; D unresolved. Germline-derived CDR1 and CDR2 are KGHDR and SFDVKD. CDR3 length: 11 amino acids. Trimming removed 7 bases at V and 4 bases at J, with 6 bases between. The CDR3 bases are TGTGCCACCAGGCCGGCAGAGACCCAGTACTTC. This gives the protein CATRPAETQYF.

This clonotype was counted ten times or more. This sequence joins TRBV6-2 or TRBV6-3 and TRBJ1-5, with D maybe TRBD1 (6 bases). This CDR3 comprises 15 residues. Germline CDR1 MNHEY, CDR2 SVGEGT. The V end lost 6 bases, the J end lost 7 bases, and 19 bases lay between the germline ends. CDR3 residues: CASSPTWGAEQPQHF. CDR3 DNA: TGTGCCAGCAGCCCTACCTGGGGGGCGGAACAGCCCCAGCATTTT.

The rearrangement links TRBV3-1 to TRBJ2-7, with D possibly TRBD1 on 6 matching bases. Germline loops: CDR1 LGHDT, CDR2 YNNKEL (reference sequence). V shed 4 bases and J shed 1 base, with 8 bases lying between them. The CDR3 is 13 amino acids. The CDR3 DNA sequence: TGTGCCAGCAGCCGGGGGCATTCCTACGAGCAGTACTTC. Translating gives CASSRGHSYEQYF.

This clonotype showed up many times. The chain couples TRBV6-6 to TRBJ2-7, with D possibly TRBD1 on 6 matching bases. CDR3 length: 15 amino acids. With 2 bases removed from V and 2 bases from J, the gap between germline ends came to 13 bases. Per the germline V gene, CDR1 is MNHNY and CDR2 is SVGAGI (reference sequence). CDR3 coding DNA: TGTGCCAGCAGTTACGACCCGACAGGCCCCTACGAGCAGTACTTC. Its protein product is CASSYDPTGPYEQYF.

There are many counts of this clonotype. The rearrangement links TRBV11-2 to TRBJ2-7; D is possibly TRBD2 (6 bases). Germline assignment: CDR1 SGHAT and CDR2 FQNNGV. The CDR3 extends over 14 amino acids. Trimming left V 5 bases short and J 5 bases short, with 16 bases between. The CDR3 loop reads CASSPYGGGNEQYF. DNA for the CDR3: TGTGCCAGCAGCCCATATGGTGGGGGGAACGAGCAGTACTTC.

This clonotype was seen more than once but under ten times. The junction departs from germline at one end; a sequencing error may be responsible. The rearrangement joins TRBV7-7 to TRBJ2-5, with a tentative D call TRBD1 (5 bases). The V gene's germline CDR1 is SSHAT and CDR2 FNYEAQ (reference sequence). The CDR3 runs to 15 residues. CDR3 DNA: TGTGCTAGCAGCTTAGCCCCTCCCAGGGCAGAGACCCAGTACTTC. Encoded protein: CASSLAPPRAETQYF.